The 15 T cell receptor beta chains presented below share a single source sample, sequenced in a study of blood T cell repertoires in COVID-19. Some clones are missing from TCRdb's copy, which holds only in-frame ones; the method was immunoSEQ multiplex PCR. The repertoire holds about 100,000 clones, with 65% to 90% as singletons. Sequenced sample: peripheral blood. The source of these receptors is a man aged 55 to 70 with acute or convalescent COVID-19.

The genes are TRBV7-9 and TRBJ1-1, with D possibly matching TRBD1 (6 bases). The CDR3 has 14 residues. Germline assignment: CDR1 SEHNR and CDR2 FQNEAQ (reference sequence). The V gene lost 2 bases and the J gene lost 0 bases, with 7 bases spanning the gap. Written as DNA, the CDR3 is TGTGCCAGCAGCTTACGGACAGTGAACACTGAAGCTTTCTTT. It translates to CASSLRTVNTEAFF.

This chain links TRBV6-6 with TRBJ2-7; D not resolved. Germline CDR1 is MNHNY and CDR2 is SVGAGI (reference sequence). V shed 8 bases and J shed 0 bases, with 5 bases lying between them. This CDR3 has 11 residues. The CDR3 DNA reads TGTGCCAGCCGCGGCTCCTACGAGCAGTACTTC. Translated: CASRGSYEQYF.

A single count supports this clone. The rearrangement joins TRBV2 to TRBJ1-4, with D possibly matching TRBD1 (6 bases). The CDR3 has 12 amino acids. Germline V gene sequence: CDR1 SNHLY, CDR2 FYNNEI. V gave up 5 bases and J gave up 8 bases, with 9 bases separating them. The CDR3 reads CASSSTGEKLFF. For the CDR3, the DNA is TGTGCCAGCAGTTCGACAGGAGAAAAACTGTTTTTT.

The V gene is TRBV14, the J gene TRBJ2-5, with 9 bases matching TRBD2. Unmatched junction bases numbered 10, after V lost 3 bases and J lost 5 bases. The germline V gene has CDR1 SGHDN and CDR2 FVKESK. There are 16 residues in the CDR3. DNA for the CDR3: TGTGCCAGCAGCCAGACTAGCGGTGCGCTCGGGGAGACCCAGTACTTC. It encodes CASSQTSGALGETQYF.

The chain has TRBV10-2 and TRBJ2-7, with D unresolved. Per germline, CDR1 WSHSY and CDR2 SAAADI. This CDR3 is 17 amino acids long. The V and J ends lost 2 bases and 3 bases respectively, with 20 bases between them. The CDR3 here is CASSELPPPRLLYEQYF. Written as DNA, the CDR3 is TGCGCCAGCAGTGAGCTTCCTCCTCCGAGACTCCTCTACGAGCAGTACTTC.

This clone was picked up one time. The chain joins TRBV19 to TRBJ1-1, with TRBD1 matching over 7 bases. Germline loops: CDR1 LNHDA, CDR2 SQIVND (reference sequence). V trimming: 5 bases; J trimming: 3 bases; junction bases outside the gene matches: 3. The CDR3 has 13 residues. CDR3 DNA sequence: TGTGCCAGTAGTTCTGACAGGGACACTGAAGCTTTCTTT. Translation gives CASSSDRDTEAFF.

The gene calls are TRBV19 and TRBJ2-1, with 7 bases that match TRBD2. CDR1 and CDR2 (germline): LNHDA, SQIVND (reference sequence). V trimming: 6 bases; J trimming: 0 bases; junction bases outside the gene matches: 5. The CDR3 spans 15 residues. The CDR3 region is CASSRAGYSYNEQFF. In DNA form, the CDR3 reads TGTGCCAGTAGCCGAGCGGGATACTCCTACAATGAGCAGTTCTTC. The entire variable domain, with the rest obtained from reference TRBV19 and TRBJ2-1, is as follows: DGGITQSPKYLFRKEGQNVTLSCEQNLNHDAMYWYRQDPGQGLRLIYYSQIVNDFQKGDIAEGYSVSREKKESFPLTVTSAQKNPTAFYLCASSRAGYSYNEQFFGPGTRLTVL.

The chain carries TRBV2 and TRBJ2-3; 9 bases agree with TRBD1. The germline V gene encodes CDR1 SNHLY and CDR2 FYNNEI. The CDR3 runs 14 residues. V shed 7 bases, J shed 5 bases, and the junction held 7 bases outside the gene matches. The chain's CDR3 is CASKSGQGLDTQYF. The CDR3 DNA reads as TGTGCCAGCAAGTCTGGACAGGGGTTAGATACGCAGTATTTT.

The V call is TRBV6-5, the J call TRBJ1-5, with 7 bases aligning to TRBD1. Per the germline V gene, CDR1 is MNHEY and CDR2 is SVGAGI. V was pared by 7 bases and J by 2 bases, with 8 bases of the junction left unmatched. The CDR3 contains 15 residues. The CDR3 region has the DNA TGTGCCAGCAATCCCGACAGGGCAGGCAATCAGCCCCAGCATTTT. Its translation is CASNPDRAGNQPQHF.

The chain carries TRBV2 and TRBJ2-5, with a weak D call TRBD1 (6 bases). Trimming left V 8 bases short and J 5 bases short, with 18 bases between. This CDR3 region has 14 residues. CDR1 and CDR2 (germline): SNHLY, FYNNEI. CDR3 region: CASRLQGMKETQYF. DNA for the CDR3: TGTGCCAGCCGGTTACAGGGAATGAAGGAGACCCAGTACTTC.

CDR3 loop: CASRNRGTGPPYNEQFF. The CDR3 DNA reads as TGTGCCAGCAGAAACAGGGGTACGGGACCACCCTACAATGAGCAGTTCTTC. This chain connects TRBV2 to TRBJ2-1, with 7 bases lining up with TRBD1. Per the germline V gene, CDR1 is SNHLY and CDR2 is FYNNEI. The CDR3 runs 17 residues. Unmatched junction bases numbered 13, after V lost 6 bases and J lost 2 bases.

The J gene is TRBJ2-3, the V gene TRBV5-1, with a weak D call TRBD2 (6 bases). Trimming left V 4 bases short and J 5 bases short, with 23 bases between. Germline V gives CDR1 SGHRS, CDR2 YFSETQ. The CDR3 has 17 amino acids. The CDR3 sequence: CASSLDWRGGSEDTQYF. The CDR3 bases are TGCGCCAGCAGCCTAGATTGGAGGGGCGGGTCGGAAGATACGCAGTATTTT.

This clone was seen a single time. The chain recombines TRBV7-8 with TRBJ1-2, with TRBD1 matching over 10 bases. Germline V CDR1 and CDR2: SGHVS, FQNEAQ. V lost 3 bases and J lost 4; bases outside the gene matches: 5. The CDR3 runs to 15 residues. CDR3 sequence reads: CASSFGDRGLYGYTF. The CDR3 bases are TGTGCCAGCAGCTTTGGGGACAGGGGACTCTATGGCTACACCTTC.

V usage is TRBV4-2 and J usage is TRBJ2-7; TRBD1 aligns across 8 bases. The V gene end was trimmed by 2 bases and the J gene end by 3 bases; junction bases not matched to a gene: 6. The CDR3 sequence is 15 residues long. Germline values: CDR1 LGHNA, CDR2 YNFKEQ. The CDR3 region is CASSQTTGELYEQYF. CDR3 bases: TGTGCCAGCAGCCAAACGACAGGGGAACTCTACGAGCAGTACTTC.

V gene TRBV4-1 combines with J gene TRBJ1-2; 10 nucleotides align to TRBD1. CDR1 and CDR2 from the germline V gene are MGHRA and YSYEKL. The V segment lost 4 bases and the J segment 3 bases; nucleotides outside the gene matches: 5. This CDR3 has 15 residues. CDR3 loop: CASSLRTGGDYGYTF. In DNA form, the CDR3 reads TGCGCCAGCAGCCTACGGACAGGGGGTGACTATGGCTACACCTTC.